The 18 T cell receptor beta chains given below trace back to one sample, sequenced in a study of shared clonotypes between healthy human individuals. Data came from immunoSEQ multiplex PCR; TCRdb stores just in-frame clones and leaves some out. The profile shows approximately 640,000 clones, roughly 87% of them singletons. The sequencing sample was made of memory CD8+ T cells from PBMCs. Indicated subset: CD45RO+ cells pooled with CCR7-negative TemRA cells. These receptors were obtained from a man aged 18 to 30 in good health. Some clones in this sample may be carry-over from other donors' samples.

The chain combines TRBV11-2 with TRBJ2-7; perhaps TRBD1 as D (6 bases). Germline V gives CDR1 SGHAT, CDR2 FQNNGV. V was trimmed by 5 bases and J by 2 bases, leaving 13 bases between them. The CDR3 contains 14 residues. CDR3 nucleotides: TGTGCCAGCAGCCAAAGACAGGAAACCTACGAGCAGTACTTC. It codes for CASSQRQETYEQYF.

This chain joins TRBV27 and TRBJ2-7; D may be TRBD1 (6 bases). V lost 3 bases and J lost 4, with 16 bases in between. The CDR3 covers 15 residues. CDR1 and CDR2 (germline): MNHEY, SMNVEV (reference sequence). CDR3 protein: CASSLVGTTPYEQYF. As DNA, the CDR3 is TGTGCCAGCAGTTTGGTCGGGACAACTCCTTACGAGCAGTACTTC.

About this clone: Relative to the germline gene, one junction end is altered; a read error may explain this. This sequence joins TRBV6-1 and TRBJ2-7; no reliable D call. The germline V gene has CDR1 MNHNS and CDR2 SASEGT. The CDR3 runs to 16 residues. In nucleotides, the CDR3 is TGTGCCAGCAGTCAAGCGCTTTCCGGGTTCTCCTACGAGCAGTACTTC. Its translation is CASSQALSGFSYEQYF.

The chain employs TRBV7-6 and TRBJ2-1, with 11 bases lining up with TRBD2. The V segment lost 1 base and the J segment 3 bases; nucleotides outside the gene matches: 5. Per germline, CDR1 SGHVS and CDR2 FNYEAQ. The CDR3 contains 17 residues. CDR3 residues: CASSLGRLAGIYNEQFF. The CDR3 coding sequence is TGTGCCAGCAGCTTAGGTCGACTAGCGGGGATCTACAATGAGCAGTTCTTC.

J is TRBJ1-1 and V is TRBV7-9; TRBD1 aligns across 7 bases. J gave up 5 bases and V 1 base, and 4 bases lay outside the gene matches. CDR3 length: 14 residues. Per the germline V gene, CDR1 is SEHNR and CDR2 is FQNEAQ (reference sequence). DNA for the CDR3: TGTGCCAGCAGCTTAGACCCCAGGGGGACTGAAGCTTTCTTT. Translation gives CASSLDPRGTEAFF.

The genes are TRBV11-2 and TRBJ2-7; 9 nucleotides line up with TRBD2. CDR1 SGHAT and CDR2 FQNNGV come from the germline V gene. The CDR3 totals 17 residues. Trimming cost V 0 bases and J 0 bases; bases outside gene matches: 6. CDR3 sequence reads: CASSLDDPSGISYEQYF. The CDR3 region has the DNA TGTGCCAGCAGCTTAGATGATCCTAGCGGGATCTCCTACGAGCAGTACTTC.

This chain links TRBV9 with TRBJ1-2; 7 nucleotides match TRBD1. Trimming took 3 bases from V and 6 from J; bases not matched to a gene: 17. This CDR3 has 17 residues. CDR1 and CDR2 from the germline V gene are SGDLS and YYNGEE. The CDR3 region is CASSATDRSPGLNGYTF. CDR3 DNA: TGTGCCAGCAGCGCGACGGACAGGTCCCCCGGATTGAATGGCTACACCTTC. The full variable domain, rest sourced from reference TRBV9 and TRBJ1-2, is DSGVTQTPKHLITATGQRVTLRCSPRSGDLSVYWYQQSLDQGLQFLIQYYNGEERAKGNILERFSAQQFPDLHSELNLSSLELGDSALYFCASSATDRSPGLNGYTFGSGTRLTVV.

The rearrangement links TRBV30 to TRBJ1-2; unclear D gene. V was trimmed by 8 bases and J by 8 bases, leaving 18 bases between them. This CDR3 comprises 12 residues. Germline CDR1 GTSNPN, CDR2 SVGIG (reference sequence). The CDR3 DNA reads as TGTGCCGGTGGGATCTTAGGGAGGGGCTACACCTTC. This gives the protein CAGGILGRGYTF.

The chain has TRBV5-1 and TRBJ2-7; 8 bases are shared with TRBD1. The CDR3 consists of 15 residues. J gave up 2 bases and V 4 bases, and 8 bases lay outside the gene matches. Germline assignment: CDR1 SGHRS and CDR2 YFSETQ. The DNA of the CDR3 is TGCGCCAGCAGCCTGACAGGGGTCGGAGCCTACGAGCAGTACTTC. Its protein product is CASSLTGVGAYEQYF.

J is TRBJ2-7 and V is TRBV5-4, with a possible D match to TRBD2 (5 bases). CDR3 size: 13 residues. Germline values: CDR1 SGHNT, CDR2 YYREEE (reference sequence). Trimming pared 4 bases from V and 6 bases from J, leaving 14 bases between. The CDR3: CASSRTAGGEQYF. CDR3 coding DNA: TGTGCCAGCAGCCGTACAGCAGGAGGCGAGCAGTACTTC.

V gene TRBV7-3 combines with J gene TRBJ2-1, with 10 bases aligning to TRBD2. CDR3 length: 16 amino acids. Germline-derived CDR1 and CDR2 are SGHTA and FQGTGA. The V segment lost 5 bases and the J segment 0 bases; nucleotides outside the gene matches: 4. The DNA of the CDR3 is TGTGCCAGCAGCATATTAGCGGGGGGCTCCTACAATGAGCAGTTCTTC. It specifies CASSILAGGSYNEQFF.

This clone was found once. The V gene is TRBV19, the J gene TRBJ1-1; no reliable D call. CDR3 length equals 14 residues. The V end was cut by 3 bases, the J end by 5 bases, with 13 bases between. From germline, CDR1 is LNHDA and CDR2 SQIVND (reference sequence). CDR3 protein: CASSIGGRLTEAFF. The CDR3 DNA follows: TGTGCCAGTAGTATCGGAGGGCGCCTAACTGAAGCTTTCTTT.

The chain joins TRBV29-1 to TRBJ2-2; 7 bases agree with TRBD1. Germline assignment: CDR1 SQVTM and CDR2 ANQGSEA. The junction had 4 bases not matched to a gene; V was cut back by 5 bases and J by 4 bases. The CDR3 is 13 residues long. CDR3: CSVMDRSTGELFF. For the CDR3, the DNA is TGCAGCGTTATGGACAGGTCCACCGGGGAGCTGTTTTTT.

The CDR3 spells CASRPRDRSTYTF. In DNA, the CDR3 is TGTGCCAGCAGACCCCGGGACAGGTCGACCTACACCTTC. This chain links TRBV27 with TRBJ1-2; 8 nucleotides line up with TRBD1. Germline V CDR1 and CDR2: MNHEY, SMNVEV (reference sequence). V trimming: 6 bases; J trimming: 10 bases; junction bases outside the gene matches: 10. The CDR3 extends over 13 amino acids.

J is TRBJ1-3 and V is TRBV10-3, with a possible D match to TRBD1 (5 bases). Looked up from germline, CDR1 is ENHRY and CDR2 is SYGVKD. The V gene lost 6 bases and the J gene lost 0 bases, with 18 bases spanning the gap. The CDR3 totals 17 residues. DNA for the CDR3: TGTGCCATCAGGACCCGGGTGGACAAAAACTCTGGAAACACCATATATTTT. Translating gives CAIRTRVDKNSGNTIYF.

The rearrangement uses TRBV28 and TRBJ1-5, with 7 bases fitting TRBD1. The CDR3 contains 14 residues. Trimming removed 4 bases from V and 1 base from J; junction bases left unmatched: 1. The germline V gene encodes CDR1 MDHEN and CDR2 SYDVKM. Here the CDR3 reads CASSWTGSNQPQHF. The CDR3 coding sequence is TGTGCCAGCAGTTGGACAGGAAGCAATCAGCCCCAGCATTTT. The variable domain in full, with the rest retrieved from reference TRBV28 and TRBJ1-5, is DVKVTQSSRYLVKRTGEKVFLECVQDMDHENMFWYRQDPGLGLRLIYFSYDVKMKEKGDIPEGYSVSREKKERFSLILESASTNQTSMYLCASSWTGSNQPQHFGDGTRLSIL.

A remark on this clone: Additional DNA sequences in this sample encode the identical CDR3. The chain employs TRBV27 and TRBJ1-5, with 9 bases identical to TRBD1. After removal of 6 bases from V and 2 bases from J, the junction contained 5 bases not matched to a gene. The germline V gene has CDR1 MNHEY and CDR2 SMNVEV (reference sequence). The CDR3 covers 15 residues. DNA for the CDR3: TGTGCCAGCAGCAAGGACAGGGGCGGCAATCAGCCCCAGCATTTT. It codes for CASSKDRGGNQPQHF.

This clone occurred a few times. The J gene is TRBJ2-1, the V gene TRBV5-5; 7 bases are a match to TRBD2. V lost 4 bases to trimming and J lost 8 bases; unmatched junction nucleotides: 15. The CDR3 sequence is 16 residues long. The germline gives CDR1 SGHKS, CDR2 YYEKEE (reference sequence). DNA for the CDR3: TGTGCCAGCAGCCCCCTGAGAGCGGGGCGTACGGATGAGCAGTTCTTC. Translated, it gives CASSPLRAGRTDEQFF.